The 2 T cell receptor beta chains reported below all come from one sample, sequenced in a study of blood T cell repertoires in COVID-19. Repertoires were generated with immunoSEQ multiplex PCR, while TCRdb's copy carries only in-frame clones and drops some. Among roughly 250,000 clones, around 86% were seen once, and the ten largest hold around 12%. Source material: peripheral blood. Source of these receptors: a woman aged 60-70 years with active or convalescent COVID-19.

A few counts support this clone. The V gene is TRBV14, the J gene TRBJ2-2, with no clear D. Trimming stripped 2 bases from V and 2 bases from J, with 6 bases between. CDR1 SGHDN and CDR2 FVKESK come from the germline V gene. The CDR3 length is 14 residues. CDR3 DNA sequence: TGTGCCAGCAGCCAAATCAGAAACACCGGGGAGCTGTTTTTT. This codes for CASSQIRNTGELFF.

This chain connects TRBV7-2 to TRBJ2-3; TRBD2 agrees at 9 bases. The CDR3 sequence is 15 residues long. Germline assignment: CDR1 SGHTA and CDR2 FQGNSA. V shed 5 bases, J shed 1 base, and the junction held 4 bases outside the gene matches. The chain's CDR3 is CASSPVAGGTDTQYF. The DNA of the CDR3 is TGTGCCAGCAGCCCCGTAGCGGGGGGCACAGATACGCAGTATTTT.